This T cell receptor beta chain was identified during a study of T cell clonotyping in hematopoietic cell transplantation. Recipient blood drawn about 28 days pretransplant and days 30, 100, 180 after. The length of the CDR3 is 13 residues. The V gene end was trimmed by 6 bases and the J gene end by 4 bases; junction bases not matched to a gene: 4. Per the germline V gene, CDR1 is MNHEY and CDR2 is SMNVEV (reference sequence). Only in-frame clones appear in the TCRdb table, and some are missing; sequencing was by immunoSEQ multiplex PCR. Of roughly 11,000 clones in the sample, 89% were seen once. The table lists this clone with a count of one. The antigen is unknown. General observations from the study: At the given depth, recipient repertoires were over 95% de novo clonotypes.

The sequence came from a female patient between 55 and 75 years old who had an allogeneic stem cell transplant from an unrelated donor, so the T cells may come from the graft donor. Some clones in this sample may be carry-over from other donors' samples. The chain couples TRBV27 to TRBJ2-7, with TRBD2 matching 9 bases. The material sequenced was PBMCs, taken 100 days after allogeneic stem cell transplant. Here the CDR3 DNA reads TGTGCCAGCAGAACGGGACTAGCATACGAGCAGTACTTC. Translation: CASRTGLAYEQYF.